This T cell receptor (beta chain) was retrieved from a study of metastatic and nonmetastatic thyroid tumors. As for the study in general: Across blood and tumor or nodule tissue, repertoires from malignant and benign thyroid patients were compared with one another. Study-level points and caveats: Malignant thyroid tumors reportedly exceeded benign nodules significantly in TCR beta diversity, with the difference appearing in blood and tumor.

Thyroid surgery took place with no prior treatment in any patient. Original processing methods: Differences in CDR3 between clinicopathological groups were drawn on to build a classifier intended to discriminate distant-metastatic papillary thyroid cancer patients. Via MiXCR, TCRdb re-called the PCR reads. Clone size and V and J calls follow TCRdb, not the original study. The repertoire holds 20,000 to 30,000 clones, roughly 25% seen once, with just over 6% in the top ten. This clone was seen ten or more times. Its specificity is unknown. V was cut by 3 bases and J by 8 bases, with 22 bases left in between. Germline CDR1 is MDHEN and CDR2 is SYDVKM. The CDR3 has 16 amino acids.

Specimen: blood. The chain has TRBV28 and TRBJ1-2, with D possibly TRBD1 on 6 matching bases. This receptor was identified in a female donor with papillary thyroid cancer or a benign thyroid nodule (not recorded which). Some clones in this sample may be carry-over from other donors' samples. CDR3: CASSFGVVRGREGYTF. In nucleotides, the CDR3 is TGTGCCAGCAGTTTTGGGGTCGTTCGGGGGCGGGAGGGCTACACCTTC.